This T cell receptor beta chain was retrieved from a study of T cells in Graves' hyperthyroidism and ophthalmopathy. Study as a whole: Blood was drawn when the patient was first diagnosed and still untreated. Points from the study as a whole: Ophthalmopathy and stable hyperthyroidism were separated by a 13 V-J model. The model foresaw ophthalmopathy a median roughly 6.3 months prior to onset.

CDR3 length equals 14 residues. Trimming cost V 4 bases and J 3 bases, with 13 bases left between them. Per the germline V gene, CDR1 is LGHDT and CDR2 is YNNKEL (reference sequence). Concerning this clonotype: The antigen remains unidentified.

Amplification yielded TCR beta CDR3 regions, with RNA transcripts as the source. The TCR CDR3 first-round RT-PCR relied on the HTBI primer set. TCRdb fed the multiplex PCR reads into MiXCR, producing one record per CDR3 protein. The repertoire consists of approximately 400,000 distinct CDR3 sequences, with over 12% occurring once and the leading ten covering 25% to 30%. A roughly 10 ml volume of fresh peripheral blood provided the PBMCs. The clonotype was recovered from a man aged 50-59 years with Graves' ophthalmopathy. The sequencing input was blood. The chain joins TRBV3-1 to TRBJ2-7; unclear D gene. The CDR3 loop is CASSPQTSRYEQYF. CDR3 sequence (DNA): TGTGCCAGCAGCCCGCAGACTTCCCGCTACGAGCAGTACTTC.